The 4 T cell receptor beta chains listed next were all sequenced from one sample in a study of identical twins. TCRdb re-called the 5' RACE reads with MiXCR, one entry per CDR3 protein. This sample yields 450,000 to 600,000 distinct CDR3 sequences, of which around 20% are seen a single time; 0.4% to 0.6% belongs to the top ten. These same data were also listed under a study on yellow fever vaccine responses in identical twins.

Sequenced sample: CD4+ T cells sorted from blood. These receptors were obtained from a woman under 30 in good health.

This clonotype has only a few counts. J is TRBJ2-2 and V is TRBV20-1; D is undetermined. Trimming left V 1 base short and J 5 bases short, with 14 bases between. Per the germline V gene, CDR1 is DFQATT and CDR2 is SNEGSKA (reference sequence). This CDR3 comprises 15 residues. As DNA, the CDR3 is TGCAGTGCTAGAGTAGGGCTACAAGGAACCGGGGAGCTGTTTTTT. It yields the protein CSARVGLQGTGELFF.

In this sample, this clonotype turned up many times. This sequence joins TRBV5-1 and TRBJ2-1; D perhaps matches TRBD1 (6 bases). Per the germline V gene, CDR1 is SGHRS and CDR2 is YFSETQ. CDR3 length equals 14 residues. V lost 0 bases to trimming and J lost 5 bases, with 9 bases between them. CDR3 bases: TGCGCCAGCAGCTTGGCCAGGACAGACAATGAGCAGTTCTTC. It is translated as CASSLARTDNEQFF. The full variable domain, with the rest looked up from reference TRBV5-1 and TRBJ2-1, is KAGVTQTPRYLIKTRGQQVTLSCSPISGHRSVSWYQQTPGQGLQFLFEYFSETQRNKGNFPGRFSGRQFSNSRSEMNVSTLELGDSALYLCASSLARTDNEQFFGPGTRLTVL.

This clonotype was seen at least ten times. This chain uses TRBV10-3 with TRBJ1-1; no clear D gene. Trimming pared 7 bases from V and 0 bases from J, leaving 9 bases between. The CDR3 has 13 residues. Germline V gene lookup returns CDR1 ENHRY and CDR2 SYGVKD. The CDR3 loop reads CAITGRMNTEAFF. The CDR3 DNA sequence: TGTGCCATCACTGGACGGATGAACACTGAAGCTTTCTTT.

The chain uses TRBV24-1 and TRBJ2-7, with TRBD1 matching 9 bases. Germline CDR1 KGHDR, CDR2 SFDVKD. CDR3 length: 16 amino acids. J gave up 6 bases and V 2 bases, and 10 bases lay outside the gene matches. The CDR3 DNA reads as TGTGCCACCAGTGATTACCGAGGACAGGGGCTGGCCGAGCAGTACGTC. Protein: CATSDYRGQGLAEQYV.